These T cell receptor beta chains were read from a single sample in a study of cytomegalovirus exposure and HLA in healthy donors. The assay was immunoSEQ multiplex PCR, and TCRdb's table has in-frame clones only and misses some. The data hold approximately 300,000 clones, with about four fifths observed a single time. The sequencing input was PBMCs. All receptors derive from a girl aged 2 to 10 in good health and CMV-seronegative. The CDR3 runs from the conserved cysteine through the conserved F or W. D genes are given only for firm matches. Expanded clones get a size class; other rows say once, few or many, or leave the size out.

J: TRBJ2-6; size: -; V: TRBV30; length: 14; D: -; DNA: TGTGCCTGGAGTGCCGGGTCTGGGGCCAACGTCCTGACTTTC; CDR3: CAWSAGSGANVLTF
J: TRBJ1-1; size: -; V: TRBV5-4; length: 14; D: -; DNA: TGTGCCAGCAGTTCAGGGTTCTTGAACACTGAAGCTTTCTTT; CDR3: CASSSGFLNTEAFF
J: TRBJ1-4; size: -; V: TRBV9; length: 15; D: -; DNA: TGTGCCAGCAGCGAGGAGGACAGCTGGAATGAAAAACTGTTTTTT; CDR3: CASSEEDSWNEKLFF
J: TRBJ1-2; size: -; V: TRBV6-5; length: 14; D: TRBD1; DNA: TGTGCCAGCTCGACAGGGGGAGGGTCTGCCGGCTACACCTTC; CDR3: CASSTGGGSAGYTF
J: TRBJ2-7; size: -; V: TRBV5-1; length: 16; D: TRBD2; DNA: TGCGCCAGCAGCTGGGGTAGAGGAGCGGGAGGGGGCGAGCAGTACTTC; CDR3: CASSWGRGAGGGEQYF
J: TRBJ1-3; size: -; V: TRBV29-1; length: 14; D: -; DNA: TGCAGCGTTGAGGACGGGAGCTCTGGAAACACCATATATTTT; CDR3: CSVEDGSSGNTIYF
J: TRBJ2-7; size: -; V: TRBV4-1; length: 18; D: TRBD2; DNA: TGCGCCAGCAGCCAGCGCGGGGGATTAGCGGGAGGACCCTACGAGCAGTACTTC; CDR3: CASSQRGGLAGGPYEQYF
J: TRBJ1-1; size: -; V: TRBV28; length: 15; D: TRBD1; DNA: TGTGCCAGCAGTTCACCGGGACAGGGGGCGTTTGAAGCTTTCTTT; CDR3: CASSSPGQGAFEAFF
J: TRBJ2-2; size: -; V: TRBV19; length: 17; D: TRBD2; DNA: TGTGCCAGTAGTATTTCTAGCGGGAGAGGGAACACCGGGGAGCTGTTTTTT; CDR3: CASSISSGRGNTGELFF
J: TRBJ1-1; size: -; V: TRBV6-6; length: 13; D: TRBD1; DNA: TGTGCCAGCAGTCTCGACAGGGCCACTGAAGCTTTCTTT; CDR3: CASSLDRATEAFF
J: TRBJ1-1; size: -; V: TRBV7-6; length: 13; D: -; DNA: TGTGCCAGCAGCTCCCCGGGGAACACTGAAGCTTTCTTT; CDR3: CASSSPGNTEAFF
J: TRBJ2-7; size: -; V: TRBV28; length: 14; D: -; DNA: TGTGCCAGCAGTTACCAGGGGGGCCCATACGAGCAGTACTTC; CDR3: CASSYQGGPYEQYF
J: TRBJ2-1; size: -; V: TRBV13; length: 15; D: -; DNA: TGTGCCAGCAGCTCCGTCATGGGAGGCTACAATGAGCAGTTCTTC; CDR3: CASSSVMGGYNEQFF
J: TRBJ2-5; size: -; V: TRBV7-3; length: 13; D: -; DNA: TGTGCCAGCAGCCTAGACTACCAAGAGACCCAGTACTTC; CDR3: CASSLDYQETQYF
J: TRBJ1-1; size: -; V: TRBV27; length: 12; D: -; DNA: TGTGCCAGCAGACGAGACAGCACTGAAGCTTTCTTT; CDR3: CASRRDSTEAFF
J: TRBJ1-1; size: -; V: TRBV2; length: 13; D: -; DNA: TGTGCCAGCAGTCACAGTGGGAACACTGAAGCTTTCTTT; CDR3: CASSHSGNTEAFF
J: TRBJ1-1; size: few; V: TRBV19; length: 13; D: TRBD1; DNA: TGTGCCAGTATCTACAGGGGGAACACTGAAGCTTTCTTT; CDR3: CASIYRGNTEAFF
J: TRBJ2-7; size: -; V: TRBV6-6; length: 15; D: -; DNA: TGTGCCAGCAGTTCTAGGACGGACAGCTCCTACGAGCAGTACTTC; CDR3: CASSSRTDSSYEQYF
J: TRBJ2-5; size: -; V: TRBV7-7; length: 18; D: TRBD2; DNA: TGTGCCAGCAGCTTAGCAAAAATAGCGGGAGGCCCCAGTGGGGCCCAGTACTTC; CDR3: CASSLAKIAGGPSGAQYF
J: TRBJ1-1; size: -; V: TRBV5-8; length: 17; D: -; DNA: TGTGCCAGCAGCTTGGGTGGCAGAGGGGGTTCTTACGCTGAAGCTTTCTTT; CDR3: CASSLGGRGGSYAEAFF
J: TRBJ2-3; size: -; V: TRBV13; length: 16; D: -; DNA: TGTGCCAGCAGCTTGCGGGCATATAAGAGCACAGATACGCAGTATTTT; CDR3: CASSLRAYKSTDTQYF
J: TRBJ1-4; size: -; V: TRBV7-6; length: 14; D: -; DNA: TGTGCCAGCAGCCCTTTCCGAGGGAATGAAAAACTGTTTTTT; CDR3: CASSPFRGNEKLFF
J: TRBJ2-1; size: few; V: TRBV13; length: 15; D: -; DNA: TGTGCCAGCAGCATTAGCGAAAGCTCCTACAATGAGCAGTTCTTC; CDR3: CASSISESSYNEQFF
J: TRBJ2-1; size: once; V: TRBV27; length: 14; D: TRBD1; DNA: TGTGCCAGCAGTCCCGGACAGGGCTACAATGAGCAGTTCTTC; CDR3: CASSPGQGYNEQFF
J: TRBJ2-5; size: once; V: TRBV15; length: 16; D: TRBD2; DNA: TGTGCCACCAGCAGTCCCTATACGGGGGGGCCGGAGACCCAGTACTTC; CDR3: CATSSPYTGGPETQYF
J: TRBJ2-1; size: -; V: TRBV9; length: 16; D: TRBD1; DNA: TGTGCCAGCAGCCGCTCGGGACAGGGAAATTACAATGAGCAGTTCTTC; CDR3: CASSRSGQGNYNEQFF
J: TRBJ2-5; size: -; V: TRBV19; length: 15; D: TRBD1; DNA: TGTGCCAGTACCGGGACAGGGGGCCGCAAAGAGACCCAGTACTTC; CDR3: CASTGTGGRKETQYF
J: TRBJ2-7; size: -; V: TRBV29-1; length: 13; D: TRBD2; DNA: TGCAGCGTTGGGCGCGGGAGGTCCTACGAGCAGTACTTC; CDR3: CSVGRGRSYEQYF
J: TRBJ1-2; size: -; V: TRBV4-1; length: 15; D: TRBD1; DNA: TGCGCCAGCAGCCTGATAGGAACAGGGGCTCGGGGCTACACCTTC; CDR3: CASSLIGTGARGYTF
J: TRBJ2-7; size: -; V: TRBV2; length: 14; D: TRBD2; DNA: TGTGCCAGTCAACTAGCGGAAGCCTCCTACGAGCAGTACTTC; CDR3: CASQLAEASYEQYF
J: TRBJ2-7; size: -; V: TRBV5-1; length: 13; D: -; DNA: TGCGCCAGCAGCTTGCCAGGATCCCACGAGCAGTACTTC; CDR3: CASSLPGSHEQYF
J: TRBJ2-1; size: -; V: TRBV19; length: 15; D: TRBD2; DNA: TGTGCCAGTAGCCTACTAGCGGGAGTCTTCAGTGAGCAGTTCTTC; CDR3: CASSLLAGVFSEQFF
J: TRBJ2-5; size: -; V: TRBV6-1; length: 16; D: -; DNA: TGTGCCAGCAGTGCGGCCCCCACAGGAGCCCAAGAGACCCAGTACTTC; CDR3: CASSAAPTGAQETQYF
J: TRBJ1-5; size: -; V: TRBV15; length: 15; D: -; DNA: TGTGCCACCAGCAGCCCGAGGCCTTCGGGTCAGCCCCAGCATTTT; CDR3: CATSSPRPSGQPQHF
J: TRBJ2-1; size: few; V: TRBV5-1; length: 15; D: TRBD2; DNA: TGCGCCAGCAGCTTCAGCGGGAGGCCGGGGGGTGAGCAGTTCTTC; CDR3: CASSFSGRPGGEQFF
J: TRBJ1-1; size: -; V: TRBV2; length: 15; D: -; DNA: TGTGCCAGCAGGAAGGCGGGGCAGTTGAACTCTGAAGCTTTCTTT; CDR3: CASRKAGQLNSEAFF
J: TRBJ2-1; size: once; V: TRBV19; length: 17; D: TRBD2; DNA: TGTGCCAGTAGGGGAAATCTAGCGGGGAGCTCCTACAATGAGCAGTTCTTC; CDR3: CASRGNLAGSSYNEQFF
J: TRBJ2-3; size: -; V: TRBV5-1; length: 15; D: -; DNA: TGCGCCAGCAGCCTACCGAGCAGGGGGGAGGATACGCAGTATTTT; CDR3: CASSLPSRGEDTQYF
J: TRBJ1-3; size: once; V: TRBV11-2; length: 15; D: -; DNA: TGTGCCAGCAGCTTAGTGGACAGCTCTGGAAACACCATATATTTT; CDR3: CASSLVDSSGNTIYF
J: TRBJ2-7; size: once; V: TRBV11-2; length: 13; D: TRBD2; DNA: TGTGCCAGCAGCTTAGACGGGGGGGGAGACCAGTACTTC; CDR3: CASSLDGGGDQYF
J: TRBJ2-1; size: few; V: TRBV7-2; length: 18; D: TRBD2; DNA: TGTGCCAGCAGCTCTAGGACTAGCGGGAGGGGAACCTACAATGAGCAGTTCTTC; CDR3: CASSSRTSGRGTYNEQFF
J: TRBJ1-2; size: -; V: TRBV6-5; length: 14; D: -; DNA: TGTGCCAGCAGTTACTCGACGGTAGCCGTTGGCTACACCTTC; CDR3: CASSYSTVAVGYTF
J: TRBJ1-1; size: -; V: TRBV6-1; length: 14; D: -; DNA: TGTGCCAGCAAACCGACGGGAGGGAACACTGAAGCTTTCTTT; CDR3: CASKPTGGNTEAFF
J: TRBJ2-2; size: -; V: TRBV4-2; length: 18; D: TRBD2; DNA: TGTGCCAGCGCCAGGGAGACTAGCGGGAGCACGAACACCGGGGAGCTGTTTTTT; CDR3: CASARETSGSTNTGELFF
J: TRBJ2-7; size: -; V: TRBV7-9; length: 16; D: -; DNA: TGTGCCAGCAGCTTAAAATTCTGGACAGGGAGGGACGAGCAGTACTTC; CDR3: CASSLKFWTGRDEQYF
J: TRBJ1-1; size: -; V: TRBV6-6; length: 14; D: -; DNA: TGTGCCAGCAGTTACTCGCGGAACAGGGATAAAGCTTTCTTT; CDR3: CASSYSRNRDKAFF
J: TRBJ2-1; size: -; V: TRBV7-3; length: 16; D: TRBD2; DNA: TGTGCCAGCAGCGTCTCTAGCGGGACCATCTACAATGAGCAGTTCTTC; CDR3: CASSVSSGTIYNEQFF
J: TRBJ2-7; size: -; V: TRBV27; length: 14; D: TRBD1; DNA: TGTGCCAGCAGCACCGGGACAGGCGAATACGAGCAGTACTTC; CDR3: CASSTGTGEYEQYF
J: TRBJ2-7; size: few; V: TRBV6-5; length: 14; D: -; DNA: TGTGCCAGCGGCTTCCAGAGGAGCTCCTACGAGCAGTACTTC; CDR3: CASGFQRSSYEQYF
J: TRBJ2-7; size: -; V: TRBV6-4; length: 14; D: TRBD1; DNA: TGTGCCACCCAGAGACAGGGTGAGGGCTACGAGCAGTACTTC; CDR3: CATQRQGEGYEQYF
J: TRBJ2-5; size: few; V: TRBV7-9; length: 16; D: -; DNA: TGTGCCAGCAGCTGGCTCGCTGACAGCGACAAAGAGACCCAGTACTTC; CDR3: CASSWLADSDKETQYF
J: TRBJ2-3; size: -; V: TRBV11-2; length: 15; D: -; DNA: TGTGCCAGCAGCTTAAGCGGCCCGAGCACAGATACGCAGTATTTT; CDR3: CASSLSGPSTDTQYF
J: TRBJ2-2; size: -; V: TRBV5-1; length: 16; D: -; DNA: TGCGCCAGCAGCGAACGTAGCGGCCCGAACACCGGGGAGCTGTTTTTT; CDR3: CASSERSGPNTGELFF
J: TRBJ2-5; size: -; V: TRBV7-6; length: 15; D: TRBD2; DNA: TGTGCCAGCAGCTTATCTCTAGCGGGAGTTCAGACCCAGTACTTC; CDR3: CASSLSLAGVQTQYF
J: TRBJ2-5; size: -; V: TRBV28; length: 14; D: TRBD2; DNA: TGTGCCAGCAGCCCTAGCGGGAGAGAAGAGACCCAGTACTTC; CDR3: CASSPSGREETQYF
J: TRBJ1-5; size: once; V: TRBV2; length: 14; D: -; DNA: TGTGCCAGCAGTGTGGGGGGGACCCATCAGCCCCAGCATTTT; CDR3: CASSVGGTHQPQHF
J: TRBJ2-1; size: once; V: TRBV5-4; length: 17; D: -; DNA: TGTGCCAGCAGCGAATTAAGATTGACGGGCTCCTACAATGAGCAGTTCTTC; CDR3: CASSELRLTGSYNEQFF
J: TRBJ2-3; size: -; V: TRBV9; length: 18; D: TRBD2; DNA: TGTGCCAGCAGCGTAGATAGTAGGGGGACTAGCGGGTCCCTAACGCAGTATTTT; CDR3: CASSVDSRGTSGSLTQYF
J: TRBJ2-7; size: few; V: TRBV4-2; length: 15; D: -; DNA: TGTGCCAGCAGCCAAGCTCAGGGGACCGACTACGAGCAGTACTTC; CDR3: CASSQAQGTDYEQYF